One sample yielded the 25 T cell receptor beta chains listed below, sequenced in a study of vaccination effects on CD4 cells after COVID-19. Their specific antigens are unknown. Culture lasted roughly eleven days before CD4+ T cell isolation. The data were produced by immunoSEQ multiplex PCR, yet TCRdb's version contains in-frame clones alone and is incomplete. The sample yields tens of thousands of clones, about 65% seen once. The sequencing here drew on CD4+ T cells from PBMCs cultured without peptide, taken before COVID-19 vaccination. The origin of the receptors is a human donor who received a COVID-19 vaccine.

CDR3 nucleotides: TGTGCCTGGACCGACAGGGTTTTTCTTCTTTGGGTCGGCTCCCATACCTATGGCTACACCTTC. It encodes CAWTDRVFLLWVGSHTYGYTF. The chain has TRBV30 and TRBJ1-2, with 7 bases fitting TRBD1. CDR1 and CDR2 from the germline V gene are GTSNPN and SVGIG (reference sequence). V was pared by 4 bases and J by 4 bases, with 30 bases of the junction left unmatched. This CDR3 has 21 amino acids.

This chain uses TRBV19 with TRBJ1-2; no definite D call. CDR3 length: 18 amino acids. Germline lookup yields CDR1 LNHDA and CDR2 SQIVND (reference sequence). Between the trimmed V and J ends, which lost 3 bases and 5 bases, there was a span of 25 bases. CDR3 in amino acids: CASSIFGRASGSQYGYTF. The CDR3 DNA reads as TGTGCCAGTAGTATCTTTGGTCGGGCGTCGGGGTCTCAGTATGGCTACACCTTC.

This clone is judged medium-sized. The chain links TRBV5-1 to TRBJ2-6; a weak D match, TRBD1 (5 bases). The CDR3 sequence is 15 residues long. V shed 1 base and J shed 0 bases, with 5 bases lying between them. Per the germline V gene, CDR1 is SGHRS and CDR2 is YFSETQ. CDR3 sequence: CASSLQGSGANVLTF. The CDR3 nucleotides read TGCGCCAGCAGCTTGCAGGGCTCTGGGGCCAACGTCCTGACTTTC.

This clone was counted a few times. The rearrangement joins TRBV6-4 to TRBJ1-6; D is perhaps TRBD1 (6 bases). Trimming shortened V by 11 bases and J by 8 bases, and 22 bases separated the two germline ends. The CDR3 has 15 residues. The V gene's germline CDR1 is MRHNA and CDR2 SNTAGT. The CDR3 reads CAGHTTQGFYSPLHF. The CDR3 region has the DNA TGTGCCGGCCACACCACACAGGGTTTCTATTCACCCCTCCACTTT.

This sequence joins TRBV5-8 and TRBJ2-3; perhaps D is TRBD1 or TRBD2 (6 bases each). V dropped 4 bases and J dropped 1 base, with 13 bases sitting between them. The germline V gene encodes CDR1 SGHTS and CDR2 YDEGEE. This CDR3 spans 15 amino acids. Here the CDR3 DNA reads TGTGCCAGCAGCGCGGGACAACGGGGCACAGATACGCAGTATTTT. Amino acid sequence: CASSAGQRGTDTQYF.

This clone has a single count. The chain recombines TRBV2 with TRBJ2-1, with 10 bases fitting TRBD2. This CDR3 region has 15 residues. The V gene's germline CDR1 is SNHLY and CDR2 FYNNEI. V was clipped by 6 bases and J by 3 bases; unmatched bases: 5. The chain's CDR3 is CASRALAGIYNEQFF. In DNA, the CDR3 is TGTGCCAGCAGGGCACTAGCGGGGATCTACAATGAGCAGTTCTTC.

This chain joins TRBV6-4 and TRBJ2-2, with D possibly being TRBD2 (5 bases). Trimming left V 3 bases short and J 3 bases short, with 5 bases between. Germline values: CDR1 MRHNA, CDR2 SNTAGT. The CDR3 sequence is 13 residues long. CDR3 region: CASSERDTGELFF. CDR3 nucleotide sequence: TGTGCCAGCAGTGAGCGGGACACCGGGGAGCTGTTTTTT.

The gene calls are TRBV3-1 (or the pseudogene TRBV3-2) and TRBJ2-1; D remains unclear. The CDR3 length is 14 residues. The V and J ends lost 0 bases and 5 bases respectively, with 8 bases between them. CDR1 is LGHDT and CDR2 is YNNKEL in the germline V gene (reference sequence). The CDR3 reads CASSQDLGDNEQFF. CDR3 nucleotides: TGTGCCAGCAGCCAAGATCTAGGCGACAATGAGCAGTTCTTC.

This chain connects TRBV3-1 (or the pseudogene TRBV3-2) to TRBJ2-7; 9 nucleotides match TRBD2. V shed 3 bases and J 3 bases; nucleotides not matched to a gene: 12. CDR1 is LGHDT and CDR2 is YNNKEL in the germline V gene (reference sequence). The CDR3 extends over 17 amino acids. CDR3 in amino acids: CASSHPLGASGNYEQYF. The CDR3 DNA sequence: TGTGCCAGCAGCCACCCTTTAGGGGCTAGCGGGAACTACGAGCAGTACTTC.

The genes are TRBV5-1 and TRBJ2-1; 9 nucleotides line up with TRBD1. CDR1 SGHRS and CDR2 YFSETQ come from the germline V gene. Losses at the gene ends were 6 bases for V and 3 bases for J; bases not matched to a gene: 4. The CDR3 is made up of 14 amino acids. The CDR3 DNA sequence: TGCGCCAGCAACCCGGGACAGGGCTACAATGAGCAGTTCTTC. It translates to CASNPGQGYNEQFF.

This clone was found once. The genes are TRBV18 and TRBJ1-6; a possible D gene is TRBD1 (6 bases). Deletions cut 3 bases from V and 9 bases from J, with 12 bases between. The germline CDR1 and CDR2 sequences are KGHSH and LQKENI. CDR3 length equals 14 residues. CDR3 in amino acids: CASSPGTPPSPLHF. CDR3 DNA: TGTGCCAGCTCACCCGGGACACCACCTTCACCCCTCCACTTT.

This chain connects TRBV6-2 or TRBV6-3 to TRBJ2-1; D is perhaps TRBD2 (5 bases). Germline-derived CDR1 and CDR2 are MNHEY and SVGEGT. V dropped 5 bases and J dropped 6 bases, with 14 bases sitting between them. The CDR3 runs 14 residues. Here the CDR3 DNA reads TGTGCCAGCAGTCGGCTGGGTGCGGGCAATGAGCAGTTCTTC. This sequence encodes CASSRLGAGNEQFF.

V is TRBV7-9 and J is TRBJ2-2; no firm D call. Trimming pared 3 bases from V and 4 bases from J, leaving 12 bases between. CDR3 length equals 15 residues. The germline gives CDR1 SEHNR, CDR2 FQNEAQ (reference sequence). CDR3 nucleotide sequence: TGTGCCAGCAGCTTTTTAGGGCCTGGCACCGGGGAGCTGTTTTTT. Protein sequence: CASSFLGPGTGELFF.

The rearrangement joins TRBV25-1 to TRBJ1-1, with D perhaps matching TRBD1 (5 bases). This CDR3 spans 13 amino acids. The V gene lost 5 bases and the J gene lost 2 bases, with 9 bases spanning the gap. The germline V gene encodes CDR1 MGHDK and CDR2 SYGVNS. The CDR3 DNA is TGTGCCAGCAGTCGTCAGGGCAACACTGAAGCTTTCTTT. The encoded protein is CASSRQGNTEAFF.

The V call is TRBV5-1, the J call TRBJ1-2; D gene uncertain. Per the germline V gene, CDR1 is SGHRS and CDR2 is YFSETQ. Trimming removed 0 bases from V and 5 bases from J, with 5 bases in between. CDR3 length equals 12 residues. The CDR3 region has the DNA TGCGCCAGCAGCTTGGACAGATATGGCTACACCTTC. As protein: CASSLDRYGYTF.

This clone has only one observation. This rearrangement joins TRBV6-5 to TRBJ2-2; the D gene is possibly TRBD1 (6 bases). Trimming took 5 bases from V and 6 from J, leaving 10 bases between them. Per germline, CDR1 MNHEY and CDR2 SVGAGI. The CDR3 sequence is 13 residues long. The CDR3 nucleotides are TGTGCCAGCAGTCTCGCAGGGGCCGGGGAGCTGTTTTTT. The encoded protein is CASSLAGAGELFF.

As DNA, the CDR3 is TGCGCCAGCACCCTTACAGGGACGAACACTGAAGCTTTCTTT. Its protein product is CASTLTGTNTEAFF. The rearrangement uses TRBV5-1 and TRBJ1-1; a weak D match, TRBD1 (6 bases). CDR3 length: 14 residues. Germline CDR1 and CDR2: SGHRS and YFSETQ. Trimming left V 6 bases short and J 1 base short, with 13 bases between.

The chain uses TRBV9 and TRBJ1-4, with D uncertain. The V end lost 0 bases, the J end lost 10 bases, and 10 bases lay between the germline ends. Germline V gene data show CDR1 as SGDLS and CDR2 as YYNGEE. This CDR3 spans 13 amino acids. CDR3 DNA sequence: TGTGCCAGCAGCGTAGGAGAGGGAGGAAAACTGTTTTTT. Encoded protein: CASSVGEGGKLFF.

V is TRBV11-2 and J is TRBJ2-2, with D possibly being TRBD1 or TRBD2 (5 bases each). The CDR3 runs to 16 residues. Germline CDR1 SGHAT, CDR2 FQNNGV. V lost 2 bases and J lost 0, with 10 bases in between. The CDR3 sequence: CASSLQGAANTGELFF. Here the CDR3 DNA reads TGTGCCAGCAGCTTACAGGGAGCGGCGAACACCGGGGAGCTGTTTTTT.

The CDR3 loop reads CAWSDRGWGDTQYF. CDR3 nucleotides: TGTGCCTGGAGTGACAGGGGCTGGGGAGATACGCAGTATTTT. The rearrangement uses TRBV30 and TRBJ2-3, with 7 bases matching TRBD1. V trimming: 1 base; J trimming: 5 bases; junction bases outside the gene matches: 6. Germline V lookup: CDR1 GTSNPN, CDR2 SVGIG (reference sequence). The CDR3 has 14 residues.

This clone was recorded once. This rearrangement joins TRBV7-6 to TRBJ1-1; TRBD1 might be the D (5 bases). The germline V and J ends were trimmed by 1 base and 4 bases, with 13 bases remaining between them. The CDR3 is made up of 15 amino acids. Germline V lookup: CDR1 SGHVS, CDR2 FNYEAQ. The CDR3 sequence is CASSLGRSQGTEAFF. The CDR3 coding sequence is TGTGCCAGCAGCTTAGGTCGGAGCCAGGGCACTGAAGCTTTCTTT.

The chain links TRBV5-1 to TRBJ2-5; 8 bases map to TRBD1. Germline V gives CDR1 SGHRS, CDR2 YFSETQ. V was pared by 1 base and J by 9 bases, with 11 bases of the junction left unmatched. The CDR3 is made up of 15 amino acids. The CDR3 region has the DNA TGCGCCAGCAGCTTGATTGGCCCCGAGACAGGGGCCCAGTACTTC. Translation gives CASSLIGPETGAQYF.

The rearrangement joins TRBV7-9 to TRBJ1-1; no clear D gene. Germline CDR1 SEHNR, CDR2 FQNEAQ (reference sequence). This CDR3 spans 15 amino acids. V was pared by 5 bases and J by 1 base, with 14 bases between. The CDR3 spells CASSIASSRNTEAFF. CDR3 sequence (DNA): TGTGCCAGCAGCATCGCCAGTTCGAGGAACACTGAAGCTTTCTTT.

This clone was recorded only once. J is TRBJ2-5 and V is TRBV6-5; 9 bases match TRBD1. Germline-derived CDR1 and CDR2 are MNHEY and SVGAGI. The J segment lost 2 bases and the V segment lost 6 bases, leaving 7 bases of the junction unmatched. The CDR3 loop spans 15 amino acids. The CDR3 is CASSRGTGQQETQYF. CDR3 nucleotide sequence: TGTGCCAGCAGCAGAGGGACAGGGCAACAAGAGACCCAGTACTTC.

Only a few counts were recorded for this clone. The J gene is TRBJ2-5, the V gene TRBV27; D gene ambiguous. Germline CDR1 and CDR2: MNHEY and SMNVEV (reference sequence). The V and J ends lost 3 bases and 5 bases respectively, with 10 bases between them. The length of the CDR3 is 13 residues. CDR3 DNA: TGTGCCAGCAGTTTTCTCGGAACGGAGACCCAGTACTTC. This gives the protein CASSFLGTETQYF.